The 26 T cell receptor beta chains below were found in one sample sequenced in a study of cytomegalovirus exposure and HLA in healthy donors. The PCR ran on 60 Vbeta and 13 Jbeta primers. Generated by immunoSEQ multiplex PCR, the TCRdb table keeps only in-frame clones and is missing some. The table lists 80,000 to 95,000 clones, around three quarters of them singletons. The sample comprised PBMCs. The source of these receptors is a woman between 50 and 59 years old in good health and CMV-seropositive.

CDR3 residues: CATERQGWYTGELFF. The DNA of the CDR3 is TGTGCCACCGAGCGGCAAGGGTGGTACACCGGGGAGCTGTTTTTT. The chain recombines TRBV28 with TRBJ2-2, with a weak D call TRBD2 (5 bases). V was cut by 10 bases and J by 3 bases, with 18 bases left in between. The CDR3 covers 15 residues. Germline V CDR1 and CDR2: MDHEN, SYDVKM.

This clone came up a few times. The chain carries TRBV6-5 and TRBJ1-3; 7 nucleotides line up with TRBD1. This CDR3 is built from 15 residues. J was trimmed by 0 bases and V by 5 bases; bases with no gene match: 4. The germline V gene has CDR1 MNHEY and CDR2 SVGAGI. CDR3 coding DNA: TGTGCCAGCAGTGGGACAGCGCACTCTGGAAACACCATATATTTT. Its protein is CASSGTAHSGNTIYF.

The chain employs TRBV30 and TRBJ2-3; 8 bases line up with TRBD2. V gave up 1 base and J gave up 4 bases; unmatched junction bases: 7. Germline values: CDR1 GTSNPN, CDR2 SVGIG (reference sequence). The CDR3 has 15 residues. CDR3 DNA: TGTGCCTGGAGTGACTTAGGACTAGCAGCAGATACGCAGTATTTT. This gives the protein CAWSDLGLAADTQYF.

The sample holds one count of this clone. The V gene is TRBV19, the J gene TRBJ1-3; D is unresolved. This CDR3 is built from 14 residues. Germline V gene data show CDR1 as LNHDA and CDR2 as SQIVND (reference sequence). Trimming shortened V by 5 bases and J by 0 bases, and 8 bases separated the two germline ends. In DNA form, the CDR3 reads TGTGCCAGTAGTCCCAGTGGCTCTGGAAACACCATATATTTT. This gives the protein CASSPSGSGNTIYF.

The count of this clone is one. This sequence joins TRBV4-2 and TRBJ2-3, with TRBD1 as a possible D gene (5 bases). Germline V CDR1 and CDR2: LGHNA, YNFKEQ. This CDR3 is built from 16 residues. Trimming took off 1 base at V and 1 base at J, with 12 bases between the two ends. The DNA for the CDR3 is TGTGCCAGCAGCCAAGGGCCCAGGGCGGGCACAGATACGCAGTATTTT. Protein: CASSQGPRAGTDTQYF.

The chain combines TRBV18 with TRBJ2-2, with TRBD1 as a possible D gene (6 bases). The length of the CDR3 is 16 residues. From germline, CDR1 is KGHSH and CDR2 LQKENI. Trimming left V 3 bases short and J 1 base short, with 12 bases between. As DNA, the CDR3 is TGTGCCAGCTCACCTGGGACACCAGAGAACACCGGGGAGCTGTTTTTT. As protein: CASSPGTPENTGELFF. Combining the CDR3 with reference TRBV18 and TRBJ2-2 gives the whole variable domain NAGVMQNPRHLVRRRGQEARLRCSPMKGHSHVYWYRQLPEEGLKFMVYLQKENIIDESGMPKERFSAEFPKEGPSILRIQQVVRGDSAAYFCASSPGTPENTGELFFGEGSRLTVL.

This clone was seen only once. The J gene is TRBJ1-6, the V gene TRBV19, with 11 bases that match TRBD1. CDR1 and CDR2 (germline): LNHDA, SQIVND (reference sequence). V lost 10 bases, J lost 6 bases, and 2 bases stayed unmatched. There are 13 residues in the CDR3. CDR3 DNA: TGTGCCACCGGGACAGGGGGTAATTCACCCCTCCACTTT. It encodes CATGTGGNSPLHF.

This clone was counted between two and nine times. The V call is TRBV6-4, the J call TRBJ1-6; D remains ambiguous. With 8 bases removed from V and 7 bases from J, the gap between germline ends came to 12 bases. The length of the CDR3 is 13 residues. From germline, CDR1 is MRHNA and CDR2 SNTAGT. CDR3 sequence (DNA): TGTGCCAGCGGGCCAGAAGAAAATTCACCCCTCCACTTT. It is translated as CASGPEENSPLHF.

V is TRBV2 and J is TRBJ1-1; 7 bases match TRBD1. Germline-derived CDR1 and CDR2 are SNHLY and FYNNEI. V dropped 8 bases and J dropped 0; count of bases not matched to a gene: 9. CDR3 length: 15 amino acids. The CDR3, as DNA: TGTGCCAGCTACAGGGGCGGCATCATGAACACTGAAGCTTTCTTT. As protein: CASYRGGIMNTEAFF.

In this sample, this clone turned up a few times. The chain recombines TRBV10-2 with TRBJ2-5; D is perhaps TRBD2 (6 bases). In germline, CDR1 is WSHSY, CDR2 SAAADI. The CDR3 loop spans 14 amino acids. Trimming pared 8 bases from V and 4 bases from J, leaving 17 bases between. The CDR3 sequence: CASLRSRGGETQYF. CDR3 nucleotides: TGCGCCAGCCTCCGGTCGAGGGGAGGAGAGACCCAGTACTTC.

The J gene is TRBJ2-6, the V gene TRBV10-3, with a possible D match to TRBD1 (6 bases). With 5 bases removed from V and 0 bases from J, the gap between germline ends came to 14 bases. This CDR3 contains 17 residues. Germline-derived CDR1 and CDR2 are ENHRY and SYGVKD. Here the CDR3 reads CAISPTGIGSGANVLTF. As DNA, the CDR3 is TGTGCCATCAGTCCTACAGGGATAGGCTCTGGGGCCAACGTCCTGACTTTC.

This clone was counted once. This chain joins TRBV13 and TRBJ2-3; 9 positions match TRBD2. This CDR3 has 15 residues. Losses at the gene ends were 5 bases for V and 2 bases for J; bases not matched to a gene: 5. Germline assignment: CDR1 PRHDT and CDR2 FYEKMQ (reference sequence). This chain's CDR3 is CASSTGLAYTDTQYF. The CDR3 nucleotides read TGTGCCAGCAGCACAGGACTAGCGTACACAGATACGCAGTATTTT.

The J gene is TRBJ2-7, the V gene TRBV4-3, with D possibly matching TRBD1 (6 bases). CDR3 size: 15 residues. The V end lost 3 bases, the J end lost 2 bases, and 14 bases lay between the germline ends. The germline CDR1 and CDR2 sequences are LGHNA and YSLEER. Here the CDR3 DNA reads TGCGCCAGCAGCCAGGGGGCTAGCCAGGCCTACGAGCAGTACTTC. It encodes CASSQGASQAYEQYF.

This clone was observed a few times. The chain carries TRBV7-2 and TRBJ1-1, with D perhaps TRBD1 (6 bases). Germline CDR1 and CDR2: SGHTA and FQGNSA. The CDR3 loop spans 14 amino acids. The V gene lost 1 base and the J gene lost 7 bases, with 13 bases spanning the gap. In DNA form, the CDR3 reads TGTGCCAGCAGCTTAGGCGGACAGTCTAATGAAGCTTTCTTT. Its translation is CASSLGGQSNEAFF.

In this sample, this clone turned up a few times. This chain links TRBV6-1 with TRBJ2-7; tentatively, D is TRBD1 (6 bases). The ends were cut back, 4 bases at V and 5 bases at J, with 15 bases in the middle. The CDR3 sequence is 14 residues long. From germline, CDR1 is MNHNS and CDR2 SASEGT. CDR3 region: CASSVSGTMHEQYF. CDR3 bases: TGTGCCAGCAGTGTATCCGGGACAATGCACGAGCAGTACTTC.

This clone was seen more than once but under ten times. The chain combines TRBV27 with TRBJ2-3; TRBD2 agrees at 11 bases. Germline CDR1 MNHEY, CDR2 SMNVEV (reference sequence). This CDR3 is 17 amino acids long. J was trimmed by 2 bases and V by 6 bases; bases with no gene match: 10. CDR3 region: CASSPDILAGDTDTQYF. As DNA, the CDR3 is TGTGCCAGCAGCCCGGACATACTAGCGGGAGACACAGATACGCAGTATTTT.

This sequence joins TRBV19 and TRBJ2-6; D gene ambiguous. Per the germline V gene, CDR1 is LNHDA and CDR2 is SQIVND (reference sequence). The V end was cut by 3 bases, the J end by 0 bases, with 3 bases between. The CDR3 totals 14 residues. Here the CDR3 DNA reads TGTGCCAGTAGTATCAGCTCTGGGGCCAACGTCCTGACTTTC. Translation gives CASSISSGANVLTF.

Points on this clone: The sample carries other DNA sequences with the same CDR3. The chain combines TRBV9 with TRBJ1-1, with D perhaps matching TRBD1 (5 bases). Germline CDR1 reads SGDLS; CDR2 reads YYNGEE. This CDR3 has 14 residues. V lost 2 bases and J lost 0, with 8 bases in between. The CDR3 DNA is TGTGCCAGCAGCGTTCAGGGCATGAACACTGAAGCTTTCTTT. This gives the protein CASSVQGMNTEAFF.

Worth noting for this clone: At one of its ends the junction is not consistent with the germline gene, which may arise from a read error. This rearrangement joins TRBV7-9 to TRBJ2-1; 9 nucleotides match TRBD2. This CDR3 has 19 amino acids. CDR1 and CDR2 (germline): SEHNR, FQNEAQ (reference sequence). In DNA form, the CDR3 reads TGTTCCAGCAGTTCCTGGGACCGAATAGCGGGAGTTGCGGACAATGAGCAGTTCTTC. Amino acid sequence: CSSSSWDRIAGVADNEQFF.

This clone was observed a single time. The chain joins TRBV6-5 to TRBJ2-3, with D possibly matching TRBD2 (6 bases). The CDR3 contains 15 residues. Between the trimmed V and J ends, which lost 5 bases and 1 base, there was a span of 13 bases. Germline-derived CDR1 and CDR2 are MNHEY and SVGAGI. This CDR3 is CASSRDSRGTDTQYF. The CDR3 coding sequence is TGTGCCAGCAGTCGGGACTCCCGGGGCACAGATACGCAGTATTTT.

The rearrangement joins TRBV30 to TRBJ1-5; D remains unclear. Germline V lookup: CDR1 GTSNPN, CDR2 SVGIG (reference sequence). Trimming left V 2 bases short and J 4 bases short, with 15 bases between. This CDR3 contains 15 residues. DNA of the CDR3: TGTGCCTGGAGTACGGGGTTGGGCGTAAATCAGCCCCAGCATTTT. Encoded protein: CAWSTGLGVNQPQHF. Complete variable domain (other parts from reference TRBV30 and TRBJ1-5): SQTIHQWPATLVQPVGSPLSLECTVEGTSNPNLYWYRQAAGRGLQLLFYSVGIGQISSEVPQNLSASRPQDRQFILSSKKLLLSDSGFYLCAWSTGLGVNQPQHFGDGTRLSIL.

The chain employs TRBV28 and TRBJ1-5; perhaps TRBD1 as D (6 bases). The CDR3 is made up of 13 amino acids. Germline CDR1 and CDR2: MDHEN and SYDVKM. V gave up 5 bases and J gave up 8 bases, with 13 bases separating them. The CDR3 region is CASSRPGAEPQHF. CDR3 DNA: TGTGCCAGCAGTCGGCCAGGGGCGGAGCCCCAGCATTTT.

The chain is built from TRBV28 and TRBJ1-6, with TRBD1 identical over 9 bases. The germline V gene encodes CDR1 MDHEN and CDR2 SYDVKM. The junction had 10 bases not matched to a gene; V was cut back by 3 bases and J by 7 bases. The CDR3 consists of 17 residues. The CDR3 coding sequence is TGTGCCAGCAGTTTGGGCACAGGGGGCTGGAAAAATTCACCCCTCCACTTT. Its protein is CASSLGTGGWKNSPLHF. The full variable domain, rest sourced from reference TRBV28 and TRBJ1-6, is DVKVTQSSRYLVKRTGEKVFLECVQDMDHENMFWYRQDPGLGLRLIYFSYDVKMKEKGDIPEGYSVSREKKERFSLILESASTNQTSMYLCASSLGTGGWKNSPLHFGNGTRLTVT.

CDR3 DNA sequence: TGTGCCAGCATCTCCGGGGGGGGGAACACTGAAGCTTTCTTT. It translates to CASISGGGNTEAFF. V and J are TRBV27 and TRBJ1-1; D might be TRBD1 (5 bases). CDR1 MNHEY and CDR2 SMNVEV come from the germline V gene (reference sequence). Between the trimmed V and J ends, which lost 7 bases and 1 base, there was a span of 13 bases. This CDR3 is built from 14 residues.

The chain uses TRBV6-6 and TRBJ2-7; TRBD2 might be the D (5 bases). V lost 0 bases and J lost 6, with 6 bases in between. This CDR3 contains 12 residues. The germline gives CDR1 MNHNY, CDR2 SVGAGI (reference sequence). CDR3 nucleotides: TGTGCCAGCAGTTACTCAACTAGCGAGCAGTACTTC. Translating it yields CASSYSTSEQYF.

The rearrangement joins TRBV9 to TRBJ1-4, with D perhaps TRBD1 (6 bases). The CDR3 runs 15 residues. The V and J ends lost 0 bases and 8 bases respectively, with 14 bases between them. Germline V lookup: CDR1 SGDLS, CDR2 YYNGEE. In DNA, the CDR3 is TGTGCCAGCAGCGTAGATCAGGGGCTGGGGGAAAAACTGTTTTTT. Translating gives CASSVDQGLGEKLFF.